A selection of T cell receptor beta chains follows, all from one sample in a study of spatial heterogeneity in lung cancer. TCRdb processed the 5' RACE reads anew with MiXCR; each CDR3 protein has one entry. Among almost 9,500 distinct CDR3 sequences listed, about 6.7% were seen once. Sequencing used lung tumor tissue, obtained at surgery. The receptors originated from a male donor with early-stage non-small cell lung cancer. Both conserved end residues are part of each CDR3. The order of the fields is D gene, clone size, J gene, V gene, CDR3 protein, CDR3 DNA. D genes are given only for firm matches. Some rows have no size entry. The others give once, few or many, or a class for an expanded clone.

D: .
size: many
J: TRBJ1-5
V: TRBV19
CDR3: CASSIDSSLRQANQHF
DNA: TGTGCCAGTAGTATAGACTCAAGCCTGAGACAGGCGAACCAGCATTTT

D: .
size: medium-sized
J: TRBJ2-3
V: TRBV18
CDR3: CASSPVADTQYF
DNA: TGTGCCAGCTCACCCGTCGCAGATACGCAGTATTTT

D: .
size: .
J: TRBJ2-4
V: TRBV20-1
CDR3: CSAPSSGRRGPLAKNIQYF
DNA: TGCAGTGCTCCGTCCTCAGGGCGGAGAGGACCTTTAGCCAAAAACATTCAGTACTTC

D: .
size: .
J: TRBJ2-2
V: TRBV18
CDR3: CASSMNTGELFF
DNA: TGTGCCAGCTCAATGAACACCGGGGAGCTGTTTTTT

D: .
size: few
J: TRBJ1-2
V: TRBV5-6
CDR3: CASSLDRLYGYTF
DNA: TGTGCCAGCAGCTTGGACAGGCTCTATGGCTACACCTTC

D: .
size: .
J: TRBJ2-3
V: TRBV11-2
CDR3: CASSLYQGADTQYF
DNA: TGTGCCAGCAGCTTATACCAAGGGGCAGATACGCAGTATTTT

D: TRBD1
size: many
J: TRBJ1-4
V: TRBV20-1
CDR3: CSARDRGRATNEKLFF
DNA: TGCAGTGCCAGAGACAGGGGTCGGGCAACTAATGAAAAACTGTTTTTT

D: .
size: few
J: TRBJ2-2
V: TRBV10-3
CDR3: CAIRAAVNTGELFF
DNA: TGTGCCATCCGTGCCGCAGTAAACACCGGGGAGCTGTTTTTT

D: TRBD1
size: few
J: TRBJ1-2
V: TRBV28
CDR3: CASSSTGDRALLYGYTF
DNA: TGTGCCAGCAGTTCGACGGGAGACAGGGCTTTGTTGTATGGCTACACCTTC

D: .
size: many
J: TRBJ2-1
V: TRBV19
CDR3: CASSPPYTFGEQFF
DNA: TGTGCCAGTAGTCCCCCTTACACGTTCGGTGAGCAGTTCTTC

D: TRBD1
size: many
J: TRBJ2-2
V: TRBV5-1
CDR3: CASSQGQGVGTGELFF
DNA: TGCGCCAGCAGCCAGGGACAGGGGGTCGGCACCGGGGAGCTGTTTTTT

D: TRBD1
size: many
J: TRBJ2-7
V: TRBV29-1
CDR3: CSVGVPRDRAYEQYF
DNA: TGCAGCGTTGGCGTCCCCAGGGACAGGGCCTACGAGCAGTACTTC

D: .
size: .
J: TRBJ1-6
V: TRBV9
CDR3: CATDAQSSYNSPLHF
DNA: TGTGCCACCGACGCTCAGAGCTCCTATAATTCACCCCTCCACTTT

D: TRBD1
size: many
J: TRBJ1-5
V: TRBV20-1
CDR3: CSASTGQENSNQPQHF
DNA: TGCAGTGCTAGCACTGGACAGGAGAATAGCAATCAGCCCCAGCATTTT

D: .
size: many
J: TRBJ2-7
V: TRBV12-3/TRBV12-4
CDR3: CASSLKAGPSYEQYF
DNA: TGTGCCAGCAGTTTAAAGGCCGGCCCTTCCTACGAGCAGTACTTC

D: TRBD1
size: .
J: TRBJ2-2
V: TRBV7-9
CDR3: CASSTRTGRAGELFF
DNA: TGTGCCAGCAGCACCCGGACAGGGCGGGCCGGGGAGCTGTTTTTT

D: .
size: .
J: TRBJ1-3
V: TRBV27
CDR3: CASSLRSGNTIYF
DNA: TGTGCCAGCAGTTTAAGGTCTGGAAACACCATATATTTT

D: TRBD1
size: medium-sized
J: TRBJ1-1
V: TRBV2
CDR3: CASSDWTGEAFF
DNA: TGTGCCAGCAGTGATTGGACAGGGGAAGCTTTCTTT

D: .
size: many
J: TRBJ1-5
V: TRBV6-6
CDR3: CASSGLDGSYGDQPQHF
DNA: TGTGCCAGCAGCGGACTTGATGGCAGTTACGGGGATCAGCCCCAGCATTTT

D: .
size: many
J: TRBJ2-7
V: TRBV2
CDR3: CASSPLDRNYEQYF
DNA: TGTGCCAGCAGTCCCTTAGACAGGAACTACGAGCAGTACTTC

D: .
size: many
J: TRBJ2-1
V: TRBV5-1
CDR3: CASSLSSGSYNEQFF
DNA: TGCGCCAGCAGCTTATCGTCAGGTTCCTACAATGAGCAGTTCTTC

D: .
size: many
J: TRBJ2-5
V: TRBV11-2
CDR3: CASSLGVLGGTQYF
DNA: TGTGCCAGCAGCTTAGGGGTTCTCGGTGGGACCCAGTACTTC

D: .
size: many
J: TRBJ1-1
V: TRBV10-3
CDR3: CAISVGGMNTEAFF
DNA: TGTGCCATCAGTGTAGGAGGGATGAACACTGAAGCTTTCTTT

D: .
size: medium-sized
J: TRBJ2-7
V: TRBV18
CDR3: CASSPPVLRDGTYEQYF
DNA: TGTGCCAGCTCACCCCCTGTTCTACGGGACGGCACCTACGAGCAGTACTTC

D: .
size: many
J: TRBJ1-4
V: TRBV28
CDR3: CASSLAGATNEKLFF
DNA: TGTGCCAGCAGTTTAGCTGGGGCAACTAATGAAAAACTGTTTTTT

D: TRBD2
size: few
J: TRBJ2-4
V: TRBV5-1
CDR3: CASSLDSGLAKNIQYF
DNA: TGCGCCAGCAGCTTGGATAGCGGGCTAGCCAAAAACATTCAGTACTTC

D: TRBD2
size: few
J: TRBJ2-3
V: TRBV4-1
CDR3: CASSHGTSGTDTQYF
DNA: TGCGCCAGCAGCCATGGGACTAGCGGCACAGATACGCAGTATTTT

D: TRBD1
size: many
J: TRBJ1-5
V: TRBV29-1
CDR3: CSVEVGGTGGGQPQHF
DNA: TGCAGCGTTGAAGTGGGGGGGACAGGGGGTGGACAGCCCCAGCATTTT

D: TRBD1
size: .
J: TRBJ2-2
V: TRBV29-1
CDR3: CSVRTGPTGELFF
DNA: TGCAGCGTTAGGACAGGGCCCACCGGGGAGCTGTTTTTT

D: .
size: many
J: TRBJ2-7
V: TRBV27
CDR3: CASRPDVSYEQYF
DNA: TGTGCCAGCAGGCCGGACGTCTCCTACGAGCAGTACTTC

D: TRBD1
size: many
J: TRBJ2-7
V: TRBV5-1
CDR3: CASSVGQGSSEQYF
DNA: TGCGCCAGCAGCGTGGGACAGGGGTCCTCCGAGCAGTACTTC